The following is a T cell receptor (beta chain) sequence with its context. At one end the junction does not follow the germline gene, possibly because of a read error. A second PCR of about 7 to 12 cycles used a sample-barcoded 5' primer and a J-beta primer mix. TCRdb passed the 5' RACE reads through MiXCR, listing each CDR3 protein once. The sample has more than 700,000 distinct CDR3 sequences, around 45% seen once. The data were obtained in a study of blood T cells in healthy people across ages. Input material: blood. This receptor was taken from a man older than 75 in good health.

The chain's CDR3 is CATSRGLSTDAQYF. DNA of the CDR3: TGTGCCACCAGCAGAGGCCTGTCCACAGATGCGCAGTATTTT. J is TRBJ2-3 and V is TRBV15; D is ambiguous. The CDR3 is 14 amino acids. The germline CDR1 and CDR2 sequences are LNHNV and YYDKDF (reference sequence). The whole variable domain, remainder taken from reference TRBV15 and TRBJ2-3, is DAMVIQNPRYQVTQFGKPVTLSCSQTLNHNVMYWYQQKSSQAPKLLFHYYDKDFNNEADTPDNFQSRRPNTSFCFLDIRSPGLGDTAMYLCATSRGLSTDAQYFGPGTRLTVL.